The entry below describes one T cell receptor beta chain. Its antigen is unknown. The data were obtained in a study of shared clonotypes between healthy human individuals. CDR3 length: 14 amino acids. The V end lost 7 bases, the J end lost 6 bases, and 18 bases lay between the germline ends. Looked up from germline, CDR1 is MDHEN and CDR2 is SYDVKM. General study points: Among donors, sharing of clonotypes was expected to be affected by sequencing depth. A handful of donors shared about 5% of their naive CD4 clonotypes.

A deep-level run was used for the assay. Assay used: immunoSEQ multiplex PCR; TCRdb lists only in-frame clones, some missing. The table includes hundreds of thousands of clones, approximately 95% detected once. The chain recombines TRBV28 with TRBJ1-1, with D unresolved. The source of this sequence is a woman in her twenties or thirties in good health. The sequencing input was naive CD4+ T cells sorted from blood. Subset noted: CD45RA+ positively selected. The CDR3 protein is CASNLGGFGAEAFF. The CDR3, as DNA: TGTGCCAGCAACCTCGGCGGGTTTGGTGCTGAAGCTTTCTTT.